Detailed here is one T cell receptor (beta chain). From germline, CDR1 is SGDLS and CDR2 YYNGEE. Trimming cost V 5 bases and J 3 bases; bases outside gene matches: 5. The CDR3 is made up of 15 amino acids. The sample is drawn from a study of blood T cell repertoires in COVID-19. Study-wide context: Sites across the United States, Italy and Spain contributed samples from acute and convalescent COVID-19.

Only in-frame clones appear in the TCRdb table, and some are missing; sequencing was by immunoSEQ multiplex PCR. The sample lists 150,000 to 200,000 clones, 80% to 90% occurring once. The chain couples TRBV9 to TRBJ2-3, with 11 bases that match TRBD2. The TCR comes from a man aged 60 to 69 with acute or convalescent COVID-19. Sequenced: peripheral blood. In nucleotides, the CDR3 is TGTGCCAGCAGTGGGACTAGCGGACCTACAGATACGCAGTATTTT. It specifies CASSGTSGPTDTQYF.